This T cell receptor (beta chain) was obtained from a study of CD8+ T cells in alopecia areata. Study as a whole: It was oral tofacitinib, at 5 to 10 mg twice daily, that treated patients received. Dosing with tofacitinib proceeded for 6 to 18 months, followed by 6 months off drug.

CDR3 length: 16 amino acids. From germline, CDR1 is SGDLS and CDR2 YYNGEE. Unmatched junction bases numbered 4, after V lost 0 bases and J lost 0 bases. cDNA prepared by RNA extraction and subsequent reverse transcription served as the template for sequencing. Generated by immunoSEQ multiplex PCR, the TCRdb table keeps only in-frame clones and is missing some. The sample yields about 190,000 clones, 50% to 70% seen once. Study results and caveats: Clonality was higher in lesional than normal scalp, especially in alopecia totalis/universalis.

The researchers isolated CD4+ and CD8+ T cells from PBMCs by sorting. This clone occurred a few times. Its antigen is undetermined. Sequenced material: CD4+ T cells sorted from blood, taken at week 0. The sequence was obtained from a human donor with alopecia areata. The chain is built from TRBV9 and TRBJ2-3, with TRBD2 matching 7 bases. The CDR3 sequence is CASSVAGGLSTDTQYF. The CDR3 DNA reads as TGTGCCAGCAGCGTAGCGGGGGGACTTAGCACAGATACGCAGTATTTT.